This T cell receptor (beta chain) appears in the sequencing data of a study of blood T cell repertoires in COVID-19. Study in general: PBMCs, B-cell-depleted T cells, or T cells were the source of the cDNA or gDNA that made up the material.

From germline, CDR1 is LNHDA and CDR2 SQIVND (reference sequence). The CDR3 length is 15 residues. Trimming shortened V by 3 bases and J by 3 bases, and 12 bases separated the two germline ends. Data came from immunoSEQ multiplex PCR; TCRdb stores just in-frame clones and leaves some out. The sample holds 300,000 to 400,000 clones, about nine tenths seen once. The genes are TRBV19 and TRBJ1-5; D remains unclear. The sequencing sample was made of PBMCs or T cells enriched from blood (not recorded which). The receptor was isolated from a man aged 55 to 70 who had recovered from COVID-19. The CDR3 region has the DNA TGTGCCAGTAGTATTCGGCTAGCCCTCAATCAGCCCCAGCATTTT. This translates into CASSIRLALNQPQHF.